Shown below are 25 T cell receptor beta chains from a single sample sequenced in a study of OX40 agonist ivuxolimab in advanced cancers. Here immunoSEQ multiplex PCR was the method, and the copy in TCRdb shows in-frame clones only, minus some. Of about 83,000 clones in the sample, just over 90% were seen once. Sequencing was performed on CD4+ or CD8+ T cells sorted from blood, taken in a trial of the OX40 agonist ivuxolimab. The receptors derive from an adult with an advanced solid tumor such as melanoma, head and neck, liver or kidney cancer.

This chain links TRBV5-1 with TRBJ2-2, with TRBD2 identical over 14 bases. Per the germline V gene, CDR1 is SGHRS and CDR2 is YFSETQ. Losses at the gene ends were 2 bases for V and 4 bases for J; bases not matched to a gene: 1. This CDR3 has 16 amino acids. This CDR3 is CASSLGTSGGTGELFF. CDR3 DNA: TGCGCCAGCAGCTTAGGGACTAGCGGGGGCACCGGGGAGCTGTTTTTT. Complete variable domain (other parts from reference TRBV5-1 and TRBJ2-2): KAGVTQTPRYLIKTRGQQVTLSCSPISGHRSVSWYQQTPGQGLQFLFEYFSETQRNKGNFPGRFSGRQFSNSRSEMNVSTLELGDSALYLCASSLGTSGGTGELFFGEGSRLTVL.

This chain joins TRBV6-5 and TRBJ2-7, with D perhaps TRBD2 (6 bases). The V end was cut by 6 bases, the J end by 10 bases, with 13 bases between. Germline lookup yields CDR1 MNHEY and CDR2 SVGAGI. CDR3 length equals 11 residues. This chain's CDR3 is CASRRAGSQYF. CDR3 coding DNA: TGTGCCAGCAGGCGGGCGGGGAGTCAGTACTTC.

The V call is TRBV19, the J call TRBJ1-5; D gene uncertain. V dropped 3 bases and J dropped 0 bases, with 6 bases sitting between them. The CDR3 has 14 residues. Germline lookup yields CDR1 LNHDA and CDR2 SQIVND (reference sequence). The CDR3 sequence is CASSITNSNQPQHF. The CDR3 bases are TGTGCCAGTAGTATCACAAATAGCAATCAGCCCCAGCATTTT. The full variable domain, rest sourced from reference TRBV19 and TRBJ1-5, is DGGITQSPKYLFRKEGQNVTLSCEQNLNHDAMYWYRQDPGQGLRLIYYSQIVNDFQKGDIAEGYSVSREKKESFPLTVTSAQKNPTAFYLCASSITNSNQPQHFGDGTRLSIL.

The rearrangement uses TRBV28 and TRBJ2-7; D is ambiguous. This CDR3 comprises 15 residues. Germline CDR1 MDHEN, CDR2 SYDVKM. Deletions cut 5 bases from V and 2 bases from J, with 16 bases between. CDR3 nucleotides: TGTGCCAGCAGTCCCCCTACAAGCGAAGCCTACGAGCAGTACTTC. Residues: CASSPPTSEAYEQYF.

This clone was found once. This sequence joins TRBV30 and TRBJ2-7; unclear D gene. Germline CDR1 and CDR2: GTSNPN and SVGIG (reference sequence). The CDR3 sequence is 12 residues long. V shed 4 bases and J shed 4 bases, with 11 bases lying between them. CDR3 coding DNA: TGTGCCTGGACCGACGGGCGGTACGAGCAGTACTTC. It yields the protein CAWTDGRYEQYF.

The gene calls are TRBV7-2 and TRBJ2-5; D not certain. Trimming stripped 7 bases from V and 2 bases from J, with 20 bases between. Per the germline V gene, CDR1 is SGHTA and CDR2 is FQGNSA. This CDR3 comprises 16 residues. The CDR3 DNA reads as TGTGCCAGCACCCTAATAGGTGCGGAGTTGCAAGAGACCCAGTACTTC. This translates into CASTLIGAELQETQYF.

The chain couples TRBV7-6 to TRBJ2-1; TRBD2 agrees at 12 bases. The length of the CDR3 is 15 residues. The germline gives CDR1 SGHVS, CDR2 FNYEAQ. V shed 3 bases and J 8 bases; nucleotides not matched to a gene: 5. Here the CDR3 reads CASSFSSGGAYEQFF. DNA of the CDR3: TGTGCCAGCAGCTTTTCTAGCGGGGGGGCCTATGAGCAGTTCTTC.

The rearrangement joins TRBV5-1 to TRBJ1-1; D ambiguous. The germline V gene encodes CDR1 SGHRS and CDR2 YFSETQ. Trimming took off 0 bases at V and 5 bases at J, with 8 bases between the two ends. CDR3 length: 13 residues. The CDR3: CASSLAVGTEAFF. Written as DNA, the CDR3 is TGCGCCAGCAGCTTGGCCGTAGGGACTGAAGCTTTCTTT.

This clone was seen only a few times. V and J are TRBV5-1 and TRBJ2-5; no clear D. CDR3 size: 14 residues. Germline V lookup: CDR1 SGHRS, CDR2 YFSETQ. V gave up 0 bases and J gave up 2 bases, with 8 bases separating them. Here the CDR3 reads CASSLASVQETQYF. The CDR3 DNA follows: TGCGCCAGCAGCTTGGCCTCCGTACAAGAGACCCAGTACTTC.

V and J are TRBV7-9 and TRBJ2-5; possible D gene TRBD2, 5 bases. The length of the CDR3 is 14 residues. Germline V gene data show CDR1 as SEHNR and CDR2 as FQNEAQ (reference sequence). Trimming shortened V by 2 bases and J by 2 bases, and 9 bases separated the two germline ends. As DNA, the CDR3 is TGTGCCAGCAGCTTAACGCTAGCTCAAGAGACCCAGTACTTC. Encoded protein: CASSLTLAQETQYF.

CDR3 nucleotide sequence: TGTGCCAGCAGCCAAACGACCGGCCGCACAGATACGCAGTATTTT. Residues: CASSQTTGRTDTQYF. The chain carries TRBV7-7 and TRBJ2-3; D is unresolved. The CDR3 is 15 residues long. Per the germline V gene, CDR1 is SSHAT and CDR2 is FNYEAQ (reference sequence). The germline V and J ends were trimmed by 5 bases and 1 base, with 13 bases remaining between them.

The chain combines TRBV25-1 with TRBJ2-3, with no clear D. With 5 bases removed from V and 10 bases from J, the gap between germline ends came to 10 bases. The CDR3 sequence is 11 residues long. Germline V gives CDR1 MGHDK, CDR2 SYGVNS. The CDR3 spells CASSLGWSQYF. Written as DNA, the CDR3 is TGTGCCAGCAGTTTAGGTTGGTCGCAGTATTTT.

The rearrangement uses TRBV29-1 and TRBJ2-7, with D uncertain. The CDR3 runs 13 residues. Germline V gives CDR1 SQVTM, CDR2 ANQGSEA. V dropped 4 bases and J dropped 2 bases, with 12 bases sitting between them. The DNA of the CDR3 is TGCAGCGTTGTCGGCGCCGCCGCCTACGAGCAGTACTTC. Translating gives CSVVGAAAYEQYF.

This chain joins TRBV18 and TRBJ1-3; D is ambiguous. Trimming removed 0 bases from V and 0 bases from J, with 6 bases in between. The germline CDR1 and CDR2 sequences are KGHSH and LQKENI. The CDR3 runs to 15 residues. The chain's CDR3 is CASSPPASSGNTIYF. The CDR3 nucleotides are TGTGCCAGCTCACCACCAGCTAGCTCTGGAAACACCATATATTTT.

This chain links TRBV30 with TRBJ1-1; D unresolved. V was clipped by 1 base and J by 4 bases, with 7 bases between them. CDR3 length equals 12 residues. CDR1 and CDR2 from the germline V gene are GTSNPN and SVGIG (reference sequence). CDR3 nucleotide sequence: TGTGCCTGGAGTGGGATACTCACTGAAGCTTTCTTT. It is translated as CAWSGILTEAFF.

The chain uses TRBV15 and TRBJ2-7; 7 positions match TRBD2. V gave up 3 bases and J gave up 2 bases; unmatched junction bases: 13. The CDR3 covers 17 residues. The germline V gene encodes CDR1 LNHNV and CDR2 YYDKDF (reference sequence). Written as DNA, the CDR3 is TGTGCCACCAGCAGCCTTGGTGGGAGGGTAACGACCTACGAGCAGTACTTC. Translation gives CATSSLGGRVTTYEQYF.

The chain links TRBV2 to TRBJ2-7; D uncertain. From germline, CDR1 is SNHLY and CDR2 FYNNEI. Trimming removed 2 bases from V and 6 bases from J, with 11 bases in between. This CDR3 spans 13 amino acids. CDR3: CASSEYRDLEQYF. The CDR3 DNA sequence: TGTGCCAGCAGTGAATATAGGGATCTCGAGCAGTACTTC.

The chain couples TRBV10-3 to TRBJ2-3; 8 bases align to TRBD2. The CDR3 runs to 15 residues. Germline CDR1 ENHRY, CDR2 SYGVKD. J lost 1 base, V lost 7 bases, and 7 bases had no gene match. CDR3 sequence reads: CAINGLAMGTDTQYF. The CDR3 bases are TGTGCCATCAATGGACTAGCTATGGGCACAGATACGCAGTATTTT.

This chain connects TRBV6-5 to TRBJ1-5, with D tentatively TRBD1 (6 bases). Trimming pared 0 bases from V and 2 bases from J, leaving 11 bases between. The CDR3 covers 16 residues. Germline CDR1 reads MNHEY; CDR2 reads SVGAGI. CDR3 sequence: CASSYSNRAGNQPQHF. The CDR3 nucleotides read TGTGCCAGCAGTTACTCGAACAGGGCCGGCAATCAGCCCCAGCATTTT.

The CDR3 region is CASRSGVYEQYF. Here the CDR3 DNA reads TGCGCCAGCAGGAGCGGGGTTTACGAGCAGTACTTC. The chain couples TRBV5-1 to TRBJ2-7, with 7 nucleotides matching TRBD2. The V gene's germline CDR1 is SGHRS and CDR2 YFSETQ. V trimming: 5 bases; J trimming: 4 bases; junction bases outside the gene matches: 3. The CDR3 extends over 12 amino acids.

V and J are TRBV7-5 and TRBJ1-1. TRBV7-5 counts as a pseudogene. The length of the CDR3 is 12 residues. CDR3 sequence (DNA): TGTGTCAGAAGCTTAGGGATAGGGGAAGCTTTCTTT. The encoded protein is CVRSLGIGEAFF.

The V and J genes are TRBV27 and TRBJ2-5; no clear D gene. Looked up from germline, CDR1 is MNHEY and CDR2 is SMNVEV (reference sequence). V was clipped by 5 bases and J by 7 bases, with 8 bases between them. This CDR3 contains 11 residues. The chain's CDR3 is CASSHYGTQYF. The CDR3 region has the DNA TGTGCCAGCAGTCACTACGGGACCCAGTACTTC.

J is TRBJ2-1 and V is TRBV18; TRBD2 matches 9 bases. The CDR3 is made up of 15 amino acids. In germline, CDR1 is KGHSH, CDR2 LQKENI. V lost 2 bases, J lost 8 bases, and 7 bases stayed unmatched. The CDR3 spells CASSPASGGSYEQFF. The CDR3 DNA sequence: TGTGCCAGCTCACCAGCCAGCGGGGGGTCATATGAGCAGTTCTTC. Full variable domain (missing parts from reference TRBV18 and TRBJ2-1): NAGVMQNPRHLVRRRGQEARLRCSPMKGHSHVYWYRQLPEEGLKFMVYLQKENIIDESGMPKERFSAEFPKEGPSILRIQQVVRGDSAAYFCASSPASGGSYEQFFGPGTRLTVL.

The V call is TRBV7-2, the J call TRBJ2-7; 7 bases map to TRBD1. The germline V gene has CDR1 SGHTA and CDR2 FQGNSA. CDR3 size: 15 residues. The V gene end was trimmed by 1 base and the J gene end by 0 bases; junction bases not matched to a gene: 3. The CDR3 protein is CASSLGQGVSYEQYF. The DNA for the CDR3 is TGTGCCAGCAGCTTAGGGCAGGGGGTCTCCTACGAGCAGTACTTC.

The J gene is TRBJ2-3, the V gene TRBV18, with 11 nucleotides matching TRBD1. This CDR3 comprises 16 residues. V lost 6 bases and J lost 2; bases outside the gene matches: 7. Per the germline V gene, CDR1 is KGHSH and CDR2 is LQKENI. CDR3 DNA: TGTGCCAGCTCCCGGACAGGGGGCATGAACACAGATACGCAGTATTTT. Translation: CASSRTGGMNTDTQYF.